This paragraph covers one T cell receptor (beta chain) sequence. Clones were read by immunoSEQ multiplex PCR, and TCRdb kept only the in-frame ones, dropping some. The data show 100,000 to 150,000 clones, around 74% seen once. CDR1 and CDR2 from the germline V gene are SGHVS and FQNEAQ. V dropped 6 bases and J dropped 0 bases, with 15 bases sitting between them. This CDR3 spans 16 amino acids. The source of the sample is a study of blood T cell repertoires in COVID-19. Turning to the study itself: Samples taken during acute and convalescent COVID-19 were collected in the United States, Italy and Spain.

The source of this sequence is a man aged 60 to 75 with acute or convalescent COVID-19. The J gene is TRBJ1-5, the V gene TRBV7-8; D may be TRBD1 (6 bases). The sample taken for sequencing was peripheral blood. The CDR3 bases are TGTGCCAGCAGACAGGAGACAGGTAATAGCAATCAGCCCCAGCATTTT. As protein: CASRQETGNSNQPQHF.